The entry below describes one T cell receptor beta chain. Sequenced by immunoSEQ multiplex PCR; TCRdb stores in-frame clones only, minus some. The sample lists some 150,000 clones, more than 75% occurring once. The sample originates from a study of blood T cell repertoires in COVID-19. V lost 0 bases, J lost 1 base, and 12 bases lay in between. The germline V gene has CDR1 LNHNV and CDR2 YYDKDF (reference sequence). This CDR3 contains 16 residues. What was sequenced was PBMCs or T cells enriched from blood (not recorded which). This clonotype originated in a woman in her fifties or sixties who had recovered from COVID-19. The gene calls are TRBV15 and TRBJ2-5, with a possible D match to TRBD2 (5 bases). For the CDR3, the DNA is TGTGCCACCAGCAGAGATGCTGGTGGAGGCCAAGAGACCCAGTACTTC. It codes for CATSRDAGGGQETQYF. Full variable domain (rest looked up from reference TRBV15 and TRBJ2-5): DAMVIQNPRYQVTQFGKPVTLSCSQTLNHNVMYWYQQKSSQAPKLLFHYYDKDFNNEADTPDNFQSRRPNTSFCFLDIRSPGLGDTAMYLCATSRDAGGGQETQYFGPGTRLLVL.